Shown below are 15 T cell receptor beta chains from a single sample sequenced in a study of T cells in Graves' hyperthyroidism and ophthalmopathy. The TCR beta CDR3 regions underwent amplification using RNA transcripts as the source. Using the HTBI primer set, a first-round RT-PCR was run on the TCR CDR3. MiXCR, run by TCRdb on the multiplex PCR reads, gives a single entry per CDR3 protein. The sample has around 260,000 distinct CDR3 sequences, around a quarter seen once. The sample consisted of blood. Receptor source: a man aged 35-49 years with Graves' hyperthyroidism that later progressed to Graves' ophthalmopathy.

The chain combines TRBV6-1 with TRBJ2-5; 9 bases fit TRBD2. This CDR3 is built from 13 residues. The V gene end was trimmed by 8 bases and the J gene end by 5 bases; junction bases not matched to a gene: 6. Germline V gene lookup returns CDR1 MNHNS and CDR2 SASEGT. In DNA form, the CDR3 reads TGTGCCAGCCAGAGCGGGAGGTGGGAGACCCAGTACTTC. Residues: CASQSGRWETQYF.

The chain carries TRBV20-1 and TRBJ2-7; 10 bases map to TRBD1. Germline V gene sequence: CDR1 DFQATT, CDR2 SNEGSKA (reference sequence). After removal of 6 bases from V and 5 bases from J, the junction contained 7 bases not matched to a gene. CDR3 size: 13 residues. CDR3 amino acids: CSARDRGFHEQYF. DNA for the CDR3: TGCAGTGCACGGGACAGGGGCTTTCACGAGCAGTACTTC.

V usage is TRBV6-1 and J usage is TRBJ1-1; no clear D. Per the germline V gene, CDR1 is MNHNS and CDR2 is SASEGT. Trimming left V 6 bases short and J 2 bases short, with 7 bases between. The CDR3 loop spans 12 amino acids. In DNA, the CDR3 is TGTGCCAGCAGACGGTACAACACTGAAGCTTTCTTT. Protein sequence: CASRRYNTEAFF.

This chain connects TRBV6-1 to TRBJ2-7; 7 bases align to TRBD2. The germline V gene encodes CDR1 MNHNS and CDR2 SASEGT. J gave up 2 bases and V 1 base, and 5 bases lay outside the gene matches. The CDR3 consists of 15 residues. The CDR3 loop is CASSEDLAEPYEQYF. In nucleotides, the CDR3 is TGTGCCAGCAGTGAAGACCTAGCGGAACCCTACGAGCAGTACTTC.

This rearrangement joins TRBV14 to TRBJ2-7; a weak D match, TRBD1 (7 bases). Looked up from germline, CDR1 is SGHDN and CDR2 is FVKESK. The CDR3 runs 18 residues. With 1 base removed from V and 1 base from J, the gap between germline ends came to 20 bases. The CDR3, as DNA: TGTGCCAGCAGCCAAGGGATGGGTCCGGGGGACAGATCCTACGAGCAGTACTTC. Translating gives CASSQGMGPGDRSYEQYF.

The table lists this clonotype with many counts. The chain links TRBV25-1 to TRBJ1-1; no reliable D call. Germline CDR1 MGHDK, CDR2 SYGVNS. This CDR3 is 15 amino acids long. V lost 6 bases to trimming and J lost 1 base, with 15 bases between them. This CDR3 is CASRRVGGQNTEAFF. CDR3 DNA sequence: TGTGCCAGCAGAAGAGTGGGCGGCCAGAACACTGAAGCTTTCTTT.

This clonotype was recorded many times. The V call is TRBV14, the J call TRBJ2-7; no firm D call. The germline V and J ends were trimmed by 1 base and 4 bases, with 8 bases remaining between them. CDR3 size: 13 residues. CDR1 is SGHDN, CDR2 FVKESK, per germline. CDR3 DNA sequence: TGTGCCAGCAGCCAAGCGTCCACGTACGAGCAGTACTTC. Translating it yields CASSQASTYEQYF. The variable domain in full, with the rest retrieved from reference TRBV14 and TRBJ2-7, is EAGVTQFPSHSVIEKGQTVTLRCDPISGHDNLYWYRRVMGKEIKFLLHFVKESKQDESGMPNNRFLAERTGGTYSTLKVQPAELEDSGVYFCASSQASTYEQYFGPGTRLTVT.

This sequence joins TRBV12-3 or TRBV12-4 and TRBJ1-1; 9 bases map to TRBD1. V trimming: 5 bases; J trimming: 11 bases; junction bases outside the gene matches: 3. There are 11 residues in the CDR3. The CDR3 DNA sequence: TGTGCCAGCAGTGACAGGGGGAGGGCTTTCTTT. Its protein is CASSDRGRAFF.

In its sample, this clonotype was seen many times. This CDR3 is CASSFPSPTYEQYF. DNA of the CDR3: TGTGCCAGCAGTTTTCCAAGTCCCACCTACGAGCAGTACTTC. V gene TRBV28 combines with J gene TRBJ2-7, with D uncertain. The CDR3 has 14 residues. Germline lookup yields CDR1 MDHEN and CDR2 SYDVKM. V shed 3 bases and J shed 2 bases, with 11 bases lying between them.

In its sample, this clonotype was seen many times. The chain joins TRBV20-1 to TRBJ2-5; 8 nucleotides agree with TRBD2. The CDR3 loop spans 14 amino acids. The V gene end was trimmed by 2 bases and the J gene end by 2 bases; junction bases not matched to a gene: 4. Germline V gene data show CDR1 as DFQATT and CDR2 as SNEGSKA (reference sequence). CDR3 protein: CSARTSGIQETQYF. As DNA, the CDR3 is TGCAGTGCTAGAACTAGCGGCATACAAGAGACCCAGTACTTC.

In its sample, this clonotype was seen many times. V is TRBV11-2 and J is TRBJ2-7; 8 bases agree with TRBD2. CDR1 is SGHAT, CDR2 FQNNGV, per germline. The trim removed 5 bases at V and 1 base at J, leaving 13 bases unmatched. This CDR3 comprises 17 residues. The CDR3 loop reads CASSARRSGRGSYEQYF. The CDR3 DNA follows: TGTGCCAGCAGCGCTCGGAGATCCGGGAGGGGGTCCTACGAGCAGTACTTC.

The J gene is TRBJ2-2, the V gene TRBV6-2 or TRBV6-3; TRBD2 agrees at 8 bases. Per the germline V gene, CDR1 is MNHEY and CDR2 is SVGEGT. V shed 2 bases and J 7 bases; nucleotides not matched to a gene: 6. This CDR3 region has 15 residues. The DNA for the CDR3 is TGTGCCAGCAGTTACGAAGCGGGAGAGTTCGGGGAGCTGTTTTTT. Protein product: CASSYEAGEFGELFF.

This clonotype was picked up many times. J is TRBJ1-5 and V is TRBV9, with D uncertain. Germline CDR1 and CDR2: SGDLS and YYNGEE. This CDR3 is built from 14 residues. The V end was cut by 4 bases, the J end by 6 bases, with 14 bases between. CDR3 loop: CASSLGGVGQPQHF. In DNA, the CDR3 is TGTGCCAGCAGCCTCGGAGGTGTGGGTCAGCCCCAGCATTTT.

This clonotype was counted at least ten times. CDR3 residues: CASKLTASSYEQYF. The DNA for the CDR3 is TGTGCCAGTAAATTGACAGCTTCTTCCTACGAGCAGTACTTC. The chain employs TRBV12-3 or TRBV12-4 and TRBJ2-7; perhaps TRBD1 as D (5 bases). The CDR3 has 14 amino acids. V was cut by 9 bases and J by 1 base, with 16 bases left in between.

This clonotype was observed at least ten times. The rearrangement uses TRBV6-5 and TRBJ1-1; possibly TRBD1 for D (5 bases). The V gene's germline CDR1 is MNHEY and CDR2 SVGAGI. The V and J ends lost 4 bases and 3 bases respectively, with 12 bases between them. This CDR3 has 14 amino acids. The DNA for the CDR3 is TGTGCCAGCAGTTTGGGAGGGGAGTACACTGAAGCTTTCTTT. Amino acid sequence: CASSLGGEYTEAFF.